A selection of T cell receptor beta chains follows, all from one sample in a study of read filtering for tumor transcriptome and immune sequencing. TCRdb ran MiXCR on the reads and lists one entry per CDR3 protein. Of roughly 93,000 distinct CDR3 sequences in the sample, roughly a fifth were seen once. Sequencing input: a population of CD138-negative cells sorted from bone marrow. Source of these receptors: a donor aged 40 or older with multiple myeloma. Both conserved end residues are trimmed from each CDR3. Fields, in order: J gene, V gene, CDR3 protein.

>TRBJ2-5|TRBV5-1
ASSMNNRVETQY
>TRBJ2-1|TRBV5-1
ASSRQGNEQF
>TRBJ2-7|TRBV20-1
SASSAGLSYEQY
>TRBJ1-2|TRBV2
ASSGVNYGYT
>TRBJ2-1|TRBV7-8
ASSLQLAASEQF
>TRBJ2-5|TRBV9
ASSVDYRVETQY
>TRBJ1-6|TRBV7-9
ASSPPGARSPLH
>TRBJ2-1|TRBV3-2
ASSPFWTSVNEQF
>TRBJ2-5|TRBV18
ASSPPPVEKETQY
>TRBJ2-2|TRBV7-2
ASSLAGLYGPGTGELF
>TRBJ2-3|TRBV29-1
SVEDRQGGDTQY
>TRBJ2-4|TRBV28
ASSLTSGGPYSQY
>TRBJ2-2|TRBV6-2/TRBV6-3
ASSPPGSAGELF
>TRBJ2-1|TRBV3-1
ASSPRAENNEQF
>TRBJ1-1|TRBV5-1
ASSYDINTEAF
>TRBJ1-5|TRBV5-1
ASSPLPGGGQPQH
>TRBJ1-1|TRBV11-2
ASRRYRDRGWEAF
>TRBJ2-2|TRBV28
ASSETGTGNTGELF
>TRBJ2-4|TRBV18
ASSKQGTESIQY
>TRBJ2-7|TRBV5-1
ASSLESYEQY
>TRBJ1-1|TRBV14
ASSQAFRQGARGTEAF
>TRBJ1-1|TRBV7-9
ASSRPMNTEAF
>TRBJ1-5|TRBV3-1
ASSRYNQPQH
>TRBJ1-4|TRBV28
ASSLDSFEKLF
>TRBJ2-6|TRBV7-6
ASSFERRSGANVLT
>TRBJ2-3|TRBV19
ASSDPLRTRTDTQY
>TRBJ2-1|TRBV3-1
ASSPSWLAGGAEQF
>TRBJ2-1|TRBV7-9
ASSLSIGGNEQF
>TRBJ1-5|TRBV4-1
ASSQVGDQPQH
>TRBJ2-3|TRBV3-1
ASRGGLNTQY
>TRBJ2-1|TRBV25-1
ASLKAGGYNEQF